This TCR beta chain is drawn from a study of T-cell reconstitution after alpha-beta-depleted transplantation in children. The table lists this clonotype with a few counts. Germline V CDR1 and CDR2: SGHRS, YFSETQ. This CDR3 spans 14 amino acids. Trimming stripped 4 bases from V and 5 bases from J, with 12 bases between. Unique molecular identifiers were built into the TCRbeta library. TCRdb reprocessed the PCR reads with MiXCR, giving one entry per CDR3 protein. The sample shows about 500,000 distinct CDR3 sequences, more than 9.5% of them seen only once. Sequences were derived from PBMCs, mostly from graft donor cells, sampled 180 days after TCRalphabeta/CD19-depleted stem cell transplant. This clonotype was sampled from a female patient younger than 10 who had a stem cell transplant for aplastic anemia, so the T cells may come from the graft donor. J is TRBJ2-2 and V is TRBV5-1, with D perhaps matching TRBD2 (5 bases). The CDR3 is CASSRIRETGELFF. The CDR3 DNA is TGCGCCAGCAGCCGCATCCGGGAAACCGGGGAGCTGTTTTTT.